This TCR beta chain emerged from a study of molecular identifiers for immune sequencing clone quantification. General study results and limits: Jurkat TCR RNA spiked in from one cell reportedly remained identifiable amid roughly 910,000 naive cells. Under 1% of molecules in naive cells, but over 98% of effector molecules, belonged to clones above 20 RNA copies.

The CDR3 runs to 17 residues. The V gene end was trimmed by 6 bases and the J gene end by 4 bases; junction bases not matched to a gene: 15. Germline values: CDR1 DFQATT, CDR2 SNEGSKA (reference sequence). When naive CD8 T cells were sorted, they were gated as CD8+CD4-CCR7+CD45RA+. The use of previously described methods and listed TCR primers produced the bulk TCR libraries. TCRdb independently ran MiXCR on the PCR reads; one entry per CDR3 protein. This table holds over 300,000 distinct CDR3 sequences, 24% found once. This clonotype was seen a few times. Its specificity is unknown. Material for sequencing was naive CD8+ T cells from blood, with Jurkat cell RNA spiked in. This sample's subset: FACS-sorted CD8+CD4-CCR7+CD45RA+ naive T cells. This receptor was obtained from a human donor in good health. Some libraries in this study had Jurkat cell RNA spiked in. V gene TRBV20-1 combines with J gene TRBJ2-7; 13 bases line up with TRBD2. CDR3 region: CSAPRGTSGEELYEQYF. The CDR3 region has the DNA TGCAGTGCCCCCCGCGGGACTAGCGGGGAGGAATTATACGAGCAGTACTTC.